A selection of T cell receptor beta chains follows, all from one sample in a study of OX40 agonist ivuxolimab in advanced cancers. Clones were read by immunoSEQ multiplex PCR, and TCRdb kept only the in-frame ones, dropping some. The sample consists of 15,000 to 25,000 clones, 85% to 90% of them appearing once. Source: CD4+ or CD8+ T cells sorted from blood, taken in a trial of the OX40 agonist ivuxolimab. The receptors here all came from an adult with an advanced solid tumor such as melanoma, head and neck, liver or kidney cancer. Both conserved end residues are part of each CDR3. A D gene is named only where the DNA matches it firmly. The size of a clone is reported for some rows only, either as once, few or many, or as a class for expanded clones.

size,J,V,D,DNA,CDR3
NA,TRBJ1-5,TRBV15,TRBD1,TGTGCCACCAGCGTCACAGGGGGAGGATTTCAGCCCCAGCATTTT,CATSVTGGGFQPQHF
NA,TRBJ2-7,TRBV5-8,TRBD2,TGTGCCAGCAGCAGGACTAGCGGGAGGGTTAGGGAGCAGTACTTC,CASSRTSGRVREQYF
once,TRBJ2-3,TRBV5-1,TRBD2,TGCGCCAGCAGCGTTGACTGGACTAGCGGCACAGATACGCAGTATTTT,CASSVDWTSGTDTQYF
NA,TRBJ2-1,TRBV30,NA,TGTGCCTGGAGTGTCTCCGGAGGGCTTGGTTATGGTGAGCAGTTCTTC,CAWSVSGGLGYGEQFF
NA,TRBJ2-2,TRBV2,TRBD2,TGTGCCAGCAGCGGACTGCCGGGACTAGCGGGAGGGCCGCTGGCTGGCACCGGGGAGCTGTTTTTT,CASSGLPGLAGGPLAGTGELFF
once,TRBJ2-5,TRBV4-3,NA,TGCGCCAGCAGCCTTCGCCCGGGCAAGACCCAGTACTTC,CASSLRPGKTQYF
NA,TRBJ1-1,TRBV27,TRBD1,TGTGCCAGCTACAGCCAGGGGGCCCCTGGAGCTTTCTTT,CASYSQGAPGAFF
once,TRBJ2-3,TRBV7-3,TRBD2,TGTGCCAGCAGCCCTTCGGGAGGGCCGGCAGATACGCAGTATTTT,CASSPSGGPADTQYF
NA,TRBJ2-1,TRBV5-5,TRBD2,TGTGCCAGCAGGCTACTAGCGGGAGGGCCTGGTGAGCAGTTCTTC,CASRLLAGGPGEQFF
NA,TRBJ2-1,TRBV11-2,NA,TGTGCCAGCAGCCCTGGGACTGCCTGGGAGCAGTTCTTC,CASSPGTAWEQFF